The clone carrying this TCR beta chain is categorized as medium-sized. Its antigen is currently unknown. This sample was taken from a study of metastatic and nonmetastatic thyroid tumors. Study details: Malignant thyroid and benign thyroid patients provided blood and tumor or nodule tissue whose repertoires were compared. Study-wide results and limits: Malignant tumors reportedly showed significantly higher TCR beta diversity than benign nodules in both blood and tumor.

Germline CDR1 ENHRY, CDR2 SYGVKD. The CDR3 length is 16 residues. The V and J ends lost 0 bases and 4 bases, in that order; junction bases with no gene match: 8. In the original workflow: Using the CDR3 differences seen across clinicopathological groups, the authors built a distant-metastasis classifier for papillary thyroid cancer, which was meant to discriminate distant-metastatic patients. TCRdb re-clonotyped the PCR reads through MiXCR. TCRdb, not the authors, supplied the V and J calls. The sample holds more than 11,000 clones; 25% to 30% are singletons and the top ten take 3.5% to 5%. Prior to thyroid surgery, none of the patients had received any treatment.

This TCR was sampled from a female donor with papillary thyroid cancer or a benign thyroid nodule (not recorded which). Some clones in this sample may be carry-over from other donors' samples. V is TRBV10-3 and J is TRBJ2-7, with 8 bases that match TRBD2. Material for sequencing was blood. The CDR3 region is CAISESTGRAGYEQYF. The CDR3 coding sequence is TGTGCCATCAGTGAGTCGACCGGGAGGGCCGGGTACGAGCAGTACTTC.